This T cell receptor beta chain was documented in a study of response to subunit inactivated influenza vaccine. TCRdb re-called the RT-PCR reads through MiXCR, storing one row per CDR3 protein. Of roughly 650,000 distinct CDR3 sequences listed, 14% are singletons. The J segment lost 5 bases and the V segment lost 3 bases, leaving 16 bases of the junction unmatched. The CDR3 is 20 amino acids. Germline lookup yields CDR1 GTSNPN and CDR2 SVGIG (reference sequence). A few counts support this clonotype. This TCR came from a man aged 45-60 years who received an inactivated influenza vaccine. This sample comprised PBMCs from blood, obtained 14 to 15 days before vaccination. The V call is TRBV30, the J call TRBJ2-2; the match to TRBD2 covers 15 bases. CDR3 DNA: TGTGCCTGGAGAGATATCGGACTAGCGGGAGGGACTCGGAGGACCGGGGAGCTGTTTTTT. It codes for CAWRDIGLAGGTRRTGELFF.